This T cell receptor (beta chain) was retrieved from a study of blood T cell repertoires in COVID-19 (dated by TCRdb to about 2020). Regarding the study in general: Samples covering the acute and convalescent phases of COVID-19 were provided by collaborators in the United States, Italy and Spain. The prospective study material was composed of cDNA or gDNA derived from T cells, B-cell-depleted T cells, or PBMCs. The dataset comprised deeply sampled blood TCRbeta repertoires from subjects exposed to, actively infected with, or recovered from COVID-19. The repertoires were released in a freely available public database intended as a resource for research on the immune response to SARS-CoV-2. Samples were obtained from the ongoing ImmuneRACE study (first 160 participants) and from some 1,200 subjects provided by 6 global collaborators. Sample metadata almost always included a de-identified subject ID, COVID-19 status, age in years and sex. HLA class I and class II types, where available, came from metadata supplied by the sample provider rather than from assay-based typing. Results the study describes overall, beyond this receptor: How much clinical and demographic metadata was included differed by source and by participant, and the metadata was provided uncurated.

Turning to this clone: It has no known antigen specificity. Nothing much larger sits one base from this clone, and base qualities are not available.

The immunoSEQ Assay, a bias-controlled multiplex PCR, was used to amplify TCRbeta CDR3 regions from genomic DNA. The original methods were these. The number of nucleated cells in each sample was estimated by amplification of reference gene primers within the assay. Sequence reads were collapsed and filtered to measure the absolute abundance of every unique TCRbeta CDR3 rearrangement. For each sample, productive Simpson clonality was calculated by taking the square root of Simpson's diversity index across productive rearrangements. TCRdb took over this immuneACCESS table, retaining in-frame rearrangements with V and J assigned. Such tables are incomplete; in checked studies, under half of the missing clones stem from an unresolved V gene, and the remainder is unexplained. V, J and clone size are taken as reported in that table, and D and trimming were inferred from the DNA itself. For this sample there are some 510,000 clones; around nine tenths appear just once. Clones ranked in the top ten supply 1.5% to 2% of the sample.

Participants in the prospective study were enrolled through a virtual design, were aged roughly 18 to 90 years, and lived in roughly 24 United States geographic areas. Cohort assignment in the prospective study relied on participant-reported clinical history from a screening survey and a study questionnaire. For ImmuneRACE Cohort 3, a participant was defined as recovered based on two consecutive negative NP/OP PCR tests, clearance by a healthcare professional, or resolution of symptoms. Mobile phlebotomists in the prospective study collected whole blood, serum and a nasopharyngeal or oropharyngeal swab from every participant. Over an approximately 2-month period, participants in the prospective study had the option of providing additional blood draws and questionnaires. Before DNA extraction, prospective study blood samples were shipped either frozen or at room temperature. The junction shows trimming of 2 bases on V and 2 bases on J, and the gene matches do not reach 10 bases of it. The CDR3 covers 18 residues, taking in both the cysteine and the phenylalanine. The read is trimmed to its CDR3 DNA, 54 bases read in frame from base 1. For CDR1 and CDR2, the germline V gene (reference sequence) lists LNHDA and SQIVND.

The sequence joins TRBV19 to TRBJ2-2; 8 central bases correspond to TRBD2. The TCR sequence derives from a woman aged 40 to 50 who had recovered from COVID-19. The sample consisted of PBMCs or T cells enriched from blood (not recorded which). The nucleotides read TGTGCCAGTAGTATATTAGCCGGGAGGGGACGAAACACCGGGGAGCTGTTTTTT. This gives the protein CASSILAGRGRNTGELFF.